This record concerns one TCR beta chain sequence. Assay: immunoSEQ multiplex PCR; the TCRdb copy retains only in-frame clones and omits some. The sample lists 9,900 or so clones; 81% were seen once. Germline-derived CDR1 and CDR2 are SGHTA and FQGNSA. CDR3 size: 15 residues. The V end was cut by 3 bases, the J end by 5 bases, with 16 bases between. This entry comes from a study of follicular helper T cells after annual influenza vaccination. Whole-study context: Across the 2013-2014, 2014-2015 and 2015-2016 vaccination seasons, some subjects were resampled.

As for time point: 2014-2015 season, pre-vaccination. Sequencing used CXCR5- memory CD4+ T cells sorted from blood, obtained on the day of influenza vaccination. The source of this sequence is an adult who received the influenza vaccine. V gene TRBV7-2 combines with J gene TRBJ2-5; no clear D. The CDR3 region is CASSFGTARTETQYF. The DNA of the CDR3 is TGTGCCAGCAGCTTTGGAACAGCCAGGACGGAGACCCAGTACTTC.